The 4 T cell receptor beta chains reported below all come from one sample, sequenced in a study of T cell responses to AZD1222 COVID-19 vaccine. TCRdb's copy holds only in-frame clones and misses some; the assay was immunoSEQ multiplex PCR. The profile shows some 100,000 clones, about 86% of them singletons. The sample here was peripheral blood, taken 28 days after the second AZD1222 dose. The receptors derive from an adult who received the AZD1222 COVID-19 vaccine.

The genes are TRBV27 and TRBJ2-7; TRBD2 might be the D (6 bases). V lost 4 bases and J lost 5, with 12 bases in between. CDR3 size: 13 residues. Germline V gene sequence: CDR1 MNHEY, CDR2 SMNVEV (reference sequence). The CDR3 region is CASSSFGSDEQYF. As DNA, the CDR3 is TGTGCCAGCAGTTCCTTCGGGAGTGACGAGCAGTACTTC.

J is TRBJ2-1 and V is TRBV19, with TRBD2 matching 11 bases. The CDR3 covers 19 residues. Germline V gene lookup returns CDR1 LNHDA and CDR2 SQIVND (reference sequence). The V gene end was trimmed by 0 bases and the J gene end by 5 bases; junction bases not matched to a gene: 12. The CDR3 protein is CASSIDLPLLAGAHNEQFF. The CDR3 DNA reads TGTGCCAGTAGTATAGATCTTCCGTTACTAGCGGGGGCCCACAATGAGCAGTTCTTC.

V gene TRBV5-6 combines with J gene TRBJ2-3; D not resolved. Trimming pared 3 bases from V and 6 bases from J, leaving 11 bases between. Germline CDR1 SGHDT, CDR2 YYEEEE. CDR3 length: 13 residues. CDR3 nucleotide sequence: TGTGCCAGCAGCTCCCAATTAAGGGATACGCAGTATTTT. Translation gives CASSSQLRDTQYF.

This rearrangement joins TRBV28 to TRBJ1-5; 8 bases match TRBD1. Per germline, CDR1 MDHEN and CDR2 SYDVKM. The V segment lost 2 bases and the J segment 0 bases; nucleotides outside the gene matches: 9. There are 18 residues in the CDR3. The CDR3 DNA is TGTGCCAGCAGTTTACGAGGACAGGGCTCCTATAGCAATCAGCCCCAGCATTTT. This sequence encodes CASSLRGQGSYSNQPQHF. Full variable domain (missing parts from reference TRBV28 and TRBJ1-5): DVKVTQSSRYLVKRTGEKVFLECVQDMDHENMFWYRQDPGLGLRLIYFSYDVKMKEKGDIPEGYSVSREKKERFSLILESASTNQTSMYLCASSLRGQGSYSNQPQHFGDGTRLSIL.